This record concerns one T cell receptor beta chain sequence. The repertoire was sequenced with immunoSEQ multiplex PCR; TCRdb's copy has only in-frame clones and lacks some. The table records about 84,000 clones, 76% of them present only once. Germline V gene data show CDR1 as SGDLS and CDR2 as YYNGEE. The CDR3 is 16 residues long. With 3 bases removed from V and 4 bases from J, the gap between germline ends came to 19 bases. The data were taken from a study of blood T cell repertoires in COVID-19. This receptor was obtained from a man in his 70s with acute or convalescent COVID-19. The sample was peripheral blood. This rearrangement joins TRBV9 to TRBJ1-2, with D possibly TRBD1 on 6 matching bases. CDR3 DNA sequence: TGTGCCAGCAGCGGAATCGACAGGCGATTTGGCTATGGCTACACCTTC. It encodes CASSGIDRRFGYGYTF.